Sequencing of this T cell receptor (beta chain) was carried out in a study of T cell responses to AZD1222 COVID-19 vaccine. The CDR3 loop spans 15 amino acids. Germline CDR1 reads SGHRS; CDR2 reads YFSETQ. V shed 3 bases and J 0 bases; nucleotides not matched to a gene: 5. The protocol was immunoSEQ multiplex PCR, while the TCRdb copy is restricted to in-frame clones and leaves out a portion. The sample consists of 150,000 to 200,000 clones, around 87% of them appearing once. The clonotype originates from an adult who received the AZD1222 COVID-19 vaccine. Material: peripheral blood, obtained 28 days after the second AZD1222 dose. V and J are TRBV5-1 and TRBJ1-1; 7 nucleotides line up with TRBD1. CDR3 in amino acids: CASSWGQLMNTEAFF. The CDR3 DNA is TGCGCCAGCAGCTGGGGACAGCTCATGAACACTGAAGCTTTCTTT.